This TCR beta chain derives from a study of cytomegalovirus exposure and HLA in healthy donors. The germline CDR1 and CDR2 sequences are MDHEN and SYDVKM. This CDR3 has 15 residues. Trimming took off 2 bases at V and 8 bases at J, with 17 bases between the two ends. Points on this clone: Antigen specificity is unknown.

Study-level results: After further analysis at a later stage, 16,951 TCR beta sequences were associated with HLA alleles at 0.05 false discovery rate. As a later analysis showed, a missense DCLRE1C variant was linked to trimming of TCR beta V- and J-genes. Across HLA loci, a later analysis found differing TCR association rates, with DRB1 most and HLA-C fewest. Testing in vitro showed a few CMV-associated chains specific for CMV antigens.

PCR used 60 Vbeta primers and 13 Jbeta primers. Some clones are missing from TCRdb's copy, which holds only in-frame ones; the method was immunoSEQ multiplex PCR. The sample contains about 180,000 clones, roughly 80% of which appear only once. The TCR comes from a man aged 35 to 55 in good health and CMV-seronegative. The J gene is TRBJ2-3, the V gene TRBV28; no firm D call. Sequenced sample: PBMCs. The CDR3 sequence: CASSLSAEVSGTQYF. In DNA form, the CDR3 reads TGTGCCAGCAGTTTAAGCGCTGAGGTCTCGGGTACGCAGTATTTT.